This T cell receptor (beta chain) was captured by sequencing in a study of response to subunit inactivated influenza vaccine. Each CDR3 protein gets one entry after TCRdb re-called the RT-PCR reads with MiXCR. The sample lists a few hundred thousand distinct CDR3 sequences; roughly 10% were seen once. The same data also went into a second study, on T cells expressing NK-cell markers. According to that study: Template switching by 5'RACE with UMIs generated the TCR beta cDNA. Restriction of the sorted population to alpha-beta TCR T cells was achieved in several experiments with an anti-gamma-delta TCR antibody. Expanded NKG2C+ T cell clones were not confirmed as HCMV-specific.

The material sequenced was PBMCs from blood, taken on the day of vaccination. The sequence was collected from a middle-aged man who received an inactivated influenza vaccine.

CDR3 loop: CASSSGQGVYNEQFF. CDR3 nucleotides: TGTGCCAGCAGTTCCGGACAGGGAGTCTACAATGAGCAGTTCTTC. V gene TRBV28 combines with J gene TRBJ2-1, with 8 bases aligning to TRBD1. The CDR3 runs 15 residues. CDR1 and CDR2 from the germline V gene are MDHEN and SYDVKM. With 4 bases clipped from V and 3 bases from J, the junction kept 5 bases outside the gene matches.